The clone carrying this T cell receptor beta chain occurred once. This sample is part of a study of control samples from healthy donors and cancer patients. TCRdb's table, derived via immunoSEQ multiplex PCR, lists solely in-frame clones and lacks some. The sample consists of some 150,000 clones, around 92% of them appearing once. V trimming: 2 bases; J trimming: 4 bases; junction bases outside the gene matches: 2. CDR3 length: 16 amino acids. In germline, CDR1 is LNHNV, CDR2 YYDKDF (reference sequence). The receptor comes from a young woman in good health. The chain carries TRBV15 and TRBJ2-4, with 13 bases aligning to TRBD2. Sequencing input: blood. DNA for the CDR3: TGTGCCACCAGCAGATTGGGACTAGCGGGGAAAAACATTCAGTACTTC. Translation gives CATSRLGLAGKNIQYF.